This section outlines one T cell receptor (beta chain) sequence together with its context. Per the authors' pipeline: Estimates of nucleated cell counts were drawn from the amplification of reference gene primers. Profiling relied on immunoSEQ multiplex PCR, and the TCRdb table lists in-frame clones only, not all of them. That table gives V, J and clone size, and the DNA gave D and trimming. The sample carries 95,000 or so clones, less than 85% recorded once. The sample comes from a study of blood T cell repertoires in COVID-19. On the study more broadly: Italy, Spain and the United States were the sources of the convalescent and acute COVID-19 samples. The cDNA or gDNA used as material had been derived from T cells, B-cell-depleted T cells, or PBMCs.

The CDR3 extends over 16 amino acids. This rearrangement joins TRBV12-1 to TRBJ2-1; whether TRBD1, the table's D call, matches the DNA was not checked. TRBV12-1 is assigned pseudogene status. Sequencing was carried out using peripheral blood. The source of this sequence is a woman of 80 years or more with active or convalescent COVID-19. The CDR3 DNA is TGTGCCAGCAGCCTCTTCCCCCGACAGGGTCCAAATGAGCAGTTCTTC. Translation gives CASSLFPRQGPNEQFF.